This passage covers 10 T cell receptor beta chains from one sample sequenced in a study of shared clonotypes between healthy human individuals. Clones were read by immunoSEQ multiplex PCR, and TCRdb kept only the in-frame ones, dropping some. The data contain about 2,500,000 clones, more than 90% of them singletons. The sequencing input was naive CD4+ T cells sorted from blood. Stated subset: CD45RA+ positively selected. The source of these receptors is a man between 18 and 29 years old in good health.

CDR3 residues: CASRDTGKDSYTF. CDR3 nucleotide sequence: TGTGCCAGTAGGGACACGGGGAAAGACAGCTACACCTTC. This chain joins TRBV19 and TRBJ1-2, with D perhaps matching TRBD1 (5 bases). Germline V gene data show CDR1 as LNHDA and CDR2 as SQIVND (reference sequence). Trimming took 6 bases from V and 9 from J, leaving 17 bases between them. This CDR3 is built from 13 residues.

In this sample, this clone turned up once. This chain joins TRBV10-3 and TRBJ2-5, with D perhaps matching TRBD1 (6 bases). CDR3 length: 12 residues. CDR1 ENHRY and CDR2 SYGVKD come from the germline V gene. V was shortened by 9 bases and J by 5 bases, with 13 bases between the two germline ends. CDR3 DNA sequence: TGTGCCATAAGGGACATCGGGGAGACCCAGTACTTC. This encodes CAIRDIGETQYF.

The chain is built from TRBV10-3 and TRBJ2-7; TRBD2 matches at 7 bases. The germline CDR1 and CDR2 sequences are ENHRY and SYGVKD. Trimming removed 6 bases from V and 1 base from J; junction bases left unmatched: 9. The CDR3 is made up of 15 amino acids. In nucleotides, the CDR3 is TGTGCCATCAGCGTTCCAGCGGGGAGGTCCTACGAGCAGTACTTC. Translating it yields CAISVPAGRSYEQYF.

As regards this clone: Different DNA sequences within this sample yield the same CDR3. The rearrangement joins TRBV5-1 to TRBJ2-3, with 11 bases matching TRBD2. There are 15 residues in the CDR3. CDR1 SGHRS and CDR2 YFSETQ come from the germline V gene. V lost 0 bases, J lost 6 bases, and 3 bases stayed unmatched. In nucleotides, the CDR3 is TGCGCCAGCAGCTTGGTTAGCGGGGGGGCGGATACGCAGTATTTT. Its translation: CASSLVSGGADTQYF.

This clone was counted once. The V call is TRBV5-1, the J call TRBJ2-4; tentative D call: TRBD2 (5 bases). Germline lookup yields CDR1 SGHRS and CDR2 YFSETQ. Trimming shortened V by 1 base and J by 3 bases, and 14 bases separated the two germline ends. This CDR3 contains 16 residues. The CDR3, as DNA: TGCGCCAGCAGCTTGCCCTTCCTCGAGGGCAAAAACATTCAGTACTTC. This sequence encodes CASSLPFLEGKNIQYF.

The CDR3 DNA is TGTGCCATCAGCAAGACCGGGACAGGGGGCTTCTCCTACGAGCAGTACTTC. It specifies CAISKTGTGGFSYEQYF. The chain couples TRBV10-3 to TRBJ2-7; 12 bases are shared with TRBD1. The V gene end was trimmed by 6 bases and the J gene end by 0 bases; junction bases not matched to a gene: 9. Germline loops: CDR1 ENHRY, CDR2 SYGVKD. CDR3 size: 17 residues.

This chain joins TRBV5-1 and TRBJ2-7; D is unresolved. Germline V gene data show CDR1 as SGHRS and CDR2 as YFSETQ. The CDR3 runs 14 residues. Trimming took off 0 bases at V and 1 base at J, with 8 bases between the two ends. The chain's CDR3 is CASSLDPISYEQYF. Written as DNA, the CDR3 is TGCGCCAGCAGCTTGGACCCCATATCCTACGAGCAGTACTTC.

The chain joins TRBV6-1 to TRBJ1-1; D may be TRBD1 (5 bases). CDR3 length: 13 residues. Germline values: CDR1 MNHNS, CDR2 SASEGT. Trimming removed 2 bases from V and 3 bases from J, with 7 bases in between. The CDR3 DNA reads as TGTGCCAGCAGTGAACGGGGCCACACTGAAGCTTTCTTT. Translation gives CASSERGHTEAFF.

The gene calls are TRBV19 and TRBJ1-1; 9 positions agree with TRBD1. Germline trimming cut 3 bases from V and 3 bases from J; bases unmatched to any gene: 11. Germline V CDR1 and CDR2: LNHDA, SQIVND (reference sequence). The CDR3 contains 17 residues. This CDR3 reads CASSIATGGGWDTEAFF. The DNA for the CDR3 is TGTGCCAGTAGTATCGCAACAGGGGGCGGTTGGGACACTGAAGCTTTCTTT.

The gene calls are TRBV28 and TRBJ2-7; unclear D gene. Germline V gives CDR1 MDHEN, CDR2 SYDVKM. The CDR3 contains 11 residues. Trimming took 10 bases from V and 5 from J, leaving 12 bases between them. CDR3 nucleotides: TGTGCCACCTCACCACGTCACGAGCAGTACTTC. Its translation is CATSPRHEQYF.